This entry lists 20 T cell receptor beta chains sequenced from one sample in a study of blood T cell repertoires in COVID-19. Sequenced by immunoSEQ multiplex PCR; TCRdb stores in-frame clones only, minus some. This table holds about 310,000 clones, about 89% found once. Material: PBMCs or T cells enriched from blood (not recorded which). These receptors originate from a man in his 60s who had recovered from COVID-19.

CDR3: CATSDTQNYGYTF. The CDR3 bases are TGTGCCACCAGTGACACGCAGAACTATGGCTACACCTTC. V is TRBV24-1 and J is TRBJ1-2; D gene unclear. Germline V CDR1 and CDR2: KGHDR, SFDVKD. The CDR3 has 13 amino acids. V was shortened by 4 bases and J by 2 bases, with 7 bases between the two germline ends.

The CDR3 region is CASSLVLAGARETQYF. The CDR3 nucleotides read TGTGCCAGCAGTCTCGTCCTAGCGGGAGCGCGAGAGACCCAGTACTTC. The gene calls are TRBV27 and TRBJ2-5; TRBD2 agrees at 10 bases. V shed 5 bases, J shed 4 bases, and the junction held 10 bases outside the gene matches. The CDR3 has 16 residues. Germline CDR1 and CDR2: MNHEY and SMNVEV (reference sequence).

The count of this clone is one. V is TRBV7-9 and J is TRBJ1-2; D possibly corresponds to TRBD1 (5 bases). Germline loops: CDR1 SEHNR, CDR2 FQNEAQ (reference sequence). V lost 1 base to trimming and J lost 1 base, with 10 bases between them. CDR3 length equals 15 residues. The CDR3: CASSLGRGNNYGYTF. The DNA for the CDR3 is TGTGCCAGCAGCTTAGGGAGGGGAAATAACTATGGCTACACCTTC.

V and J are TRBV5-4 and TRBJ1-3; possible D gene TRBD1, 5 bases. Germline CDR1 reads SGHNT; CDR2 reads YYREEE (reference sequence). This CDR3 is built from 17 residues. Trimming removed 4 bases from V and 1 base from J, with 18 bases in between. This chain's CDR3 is CASSGGVEGRSGNTIYF. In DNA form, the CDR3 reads TGTGCCAGCAGCGGGGGGGTCGAGGGGCGATCTGGAAACACCATATATTTT.

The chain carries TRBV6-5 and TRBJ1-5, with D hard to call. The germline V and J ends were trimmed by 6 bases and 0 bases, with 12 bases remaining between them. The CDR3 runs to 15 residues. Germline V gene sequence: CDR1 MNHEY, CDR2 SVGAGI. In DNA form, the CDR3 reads TGTGCCAGCAGACTAAGTCTCGATAGCAATCAGCCCCAGCATTTT. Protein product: CASRLSLDSNQPQHF.

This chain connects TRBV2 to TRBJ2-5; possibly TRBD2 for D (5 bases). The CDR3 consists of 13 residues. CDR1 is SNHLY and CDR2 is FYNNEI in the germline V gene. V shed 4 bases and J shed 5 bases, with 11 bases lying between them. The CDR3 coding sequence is TGTGCCAGCAGTGGGCGGGTCTCGGAGACCCAGTACTTC. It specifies CASSGRVSETQYF.

The DNA for the CDR3 is TGTGCCAGCAGCGTACAACCCGGGACAGGGGAAGAGACCCAGTACTTC. This codes for CASSVQPGTGEETQYF. The chain joins TRBV9 to TRBJ2-5; 10 bases align to TRBD1. V shed 1 base, J shed 3 bases, and the junction held 6 bases outside the gene matches. Germline V lookup: CDR1 SGDLS, CDR2 YYNGEE. The CDR3 spans 16 residues.

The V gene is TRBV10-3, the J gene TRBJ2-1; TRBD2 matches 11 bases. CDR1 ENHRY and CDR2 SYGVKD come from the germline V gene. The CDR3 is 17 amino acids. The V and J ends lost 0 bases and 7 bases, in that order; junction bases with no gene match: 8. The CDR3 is CAISESSTSGSKNEQFF. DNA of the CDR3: TGTGCCATCAGTGAGTCGTCAACTAGCGGGAGTAAGAATGAGCAGTTCTTC.

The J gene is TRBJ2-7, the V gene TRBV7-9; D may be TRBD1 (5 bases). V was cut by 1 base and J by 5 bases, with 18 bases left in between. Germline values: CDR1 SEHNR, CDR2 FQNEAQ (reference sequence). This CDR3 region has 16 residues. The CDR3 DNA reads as TGTGCCAGCAGCTTAGGTATTGTCGGGCAGGGCAACGAGCAGTACTTC. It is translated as CASSLGIVGQGNEQYF.

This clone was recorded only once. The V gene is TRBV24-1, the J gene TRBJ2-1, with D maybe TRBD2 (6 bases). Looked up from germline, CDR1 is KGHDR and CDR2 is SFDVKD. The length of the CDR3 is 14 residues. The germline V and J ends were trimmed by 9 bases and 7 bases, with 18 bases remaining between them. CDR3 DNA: TGTGCCACCTCAATCCCCGGGGCGGGAAATGAGCAGTTCTTC. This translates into CATSIPGAGNEQFF.

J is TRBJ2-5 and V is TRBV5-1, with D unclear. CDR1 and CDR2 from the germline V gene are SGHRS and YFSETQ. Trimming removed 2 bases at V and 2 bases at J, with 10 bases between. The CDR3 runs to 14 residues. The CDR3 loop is CASSLRREQETQYF. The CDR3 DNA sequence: TGCGCCAGCAGCTTAAGGAGAGAACAAGAGACCCAGTACTTC.

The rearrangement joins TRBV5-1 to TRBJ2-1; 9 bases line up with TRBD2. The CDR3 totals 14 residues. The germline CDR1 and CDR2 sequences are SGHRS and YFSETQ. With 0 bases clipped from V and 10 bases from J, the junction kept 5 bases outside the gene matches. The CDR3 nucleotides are TGCGCCAGCAGCTTGGAAGGCGGGAGGGCCGAGCAGTTCTTC. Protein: CASSLEGGRAEQFF.

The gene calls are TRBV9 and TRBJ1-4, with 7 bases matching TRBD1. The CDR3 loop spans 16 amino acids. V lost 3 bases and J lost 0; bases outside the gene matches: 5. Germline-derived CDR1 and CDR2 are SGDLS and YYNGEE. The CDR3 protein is CASSALGQPTNEKLFF. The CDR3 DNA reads TGTGCCAGCAGCGCCTTGGGACAGCCAACTAATGAAAAACTGTTTTTT.

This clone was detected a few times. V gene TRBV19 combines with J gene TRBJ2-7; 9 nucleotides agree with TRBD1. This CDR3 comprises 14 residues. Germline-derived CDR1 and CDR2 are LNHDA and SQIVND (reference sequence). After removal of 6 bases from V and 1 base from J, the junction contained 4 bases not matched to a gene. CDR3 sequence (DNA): TGTGCCAGTAGGTGGGACAGGGAATCCTACGAGCAGTACTTC. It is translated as CASRWDRESYEQYF. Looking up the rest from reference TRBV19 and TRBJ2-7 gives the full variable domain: DGGITQSPKYLFRKEGQNVTLSCEQNLNHDAMYWYRQDPGQGLRLIYYSQIVNDFQKGDIAEGYSVSREKKESFPLTVTSAQKNPTAFYLCASRWDRESYEQYFGPGTRLTVT.

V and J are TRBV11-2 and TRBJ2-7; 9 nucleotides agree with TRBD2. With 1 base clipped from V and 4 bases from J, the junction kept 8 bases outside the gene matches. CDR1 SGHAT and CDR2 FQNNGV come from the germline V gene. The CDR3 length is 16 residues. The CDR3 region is CASSLGPSGARYEQYF. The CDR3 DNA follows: TGTGCCAGCAGCTTAGGTCCTAGCGGGGCACGTTACGAGCAGTACTTC.

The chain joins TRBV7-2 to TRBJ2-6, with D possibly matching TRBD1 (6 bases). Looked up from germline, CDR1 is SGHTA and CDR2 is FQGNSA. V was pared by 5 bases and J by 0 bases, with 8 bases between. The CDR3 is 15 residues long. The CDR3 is CASSADSSGANVLTF. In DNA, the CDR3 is TGTGCCAGCAGCGCGGACAGCTCTGGGGCCAACGTCCTGACTTTC. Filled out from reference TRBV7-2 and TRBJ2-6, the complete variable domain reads GAGVSQSPSNKVTEKGKDVELRCDPISGHTALYWYRQSLGQGLEFLIYFQGNSAPDKSGLPSDRFSAERTGGSVSTLTIQRTQQEDSAVYLCASSADSSGANVLTFGAGSRLTVL.

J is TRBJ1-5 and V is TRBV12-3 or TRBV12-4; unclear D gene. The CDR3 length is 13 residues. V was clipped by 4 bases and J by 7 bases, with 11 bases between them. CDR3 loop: CASSWLGRQPQHF. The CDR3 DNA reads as TGTGCCAGCAGTTGGTTAGGGAGACAGCCCCAGCATTTT.

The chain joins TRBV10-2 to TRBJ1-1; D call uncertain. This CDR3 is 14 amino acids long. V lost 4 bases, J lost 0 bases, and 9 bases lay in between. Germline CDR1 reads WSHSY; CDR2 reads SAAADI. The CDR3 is CASSVVPMNTEAFF. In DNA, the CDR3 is TGCGCCAGCAGTGTAGTGCCCATGAACACTGAAGCTTTCTTT.

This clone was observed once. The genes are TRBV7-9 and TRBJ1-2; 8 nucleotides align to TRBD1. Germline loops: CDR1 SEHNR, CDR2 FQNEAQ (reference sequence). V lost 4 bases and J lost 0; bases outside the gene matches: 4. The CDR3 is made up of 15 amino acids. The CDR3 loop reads CASSYSTGANYGYTF. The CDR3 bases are TGTGCCAGCAGCTACTCGACAGGGGCTAACTATGGCTACACCTTC.

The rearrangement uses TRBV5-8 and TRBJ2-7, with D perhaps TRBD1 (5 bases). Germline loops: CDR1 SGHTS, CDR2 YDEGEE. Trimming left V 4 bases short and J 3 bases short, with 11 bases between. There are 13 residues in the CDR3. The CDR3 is CASSPQGYYEQYF. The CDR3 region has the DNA TGTGCCAGCAGCCCTCAGGGATACTACGAGCAGTACTTC.